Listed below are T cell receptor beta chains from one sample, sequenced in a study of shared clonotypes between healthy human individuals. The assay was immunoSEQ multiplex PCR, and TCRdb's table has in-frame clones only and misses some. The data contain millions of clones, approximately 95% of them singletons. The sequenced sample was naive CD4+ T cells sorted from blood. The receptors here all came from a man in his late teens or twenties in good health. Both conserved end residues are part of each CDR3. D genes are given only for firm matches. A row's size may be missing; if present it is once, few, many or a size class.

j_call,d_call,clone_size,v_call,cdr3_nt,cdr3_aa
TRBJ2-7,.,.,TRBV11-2,TGTGCCAGCAGCTGGACAACAGGACAAAGCTACGAGCAGTACTTC,CASSWTTGQSYEQYF
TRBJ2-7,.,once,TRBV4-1,TGCGCCAGCAGCCCCCCCGAGACACTCGGCTCCTACGAGCAGTACTTC,CASSPPETLGSYEQYF
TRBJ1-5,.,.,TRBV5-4,TGTGCCACAAACCAGGGTAATCAGCCCCAGCATTTT,CATNQGNQPQHF
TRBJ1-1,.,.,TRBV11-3,TGTGCCAGCAGCTTTTTACCCGACCGTGAAGCTTTCTTT,CASSFLPDREAFF
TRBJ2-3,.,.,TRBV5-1,TGCGCCAGCAGCCCCTGGGACGGATTTTCCACAGATACGCAGTATTTT,CASSPWDGFSTDTQYF
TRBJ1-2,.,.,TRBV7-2,TGTGCCAGCAGCAGACCGGGATCTAACTATGGCTACACCTTC,CASSRPGSNYGYTF
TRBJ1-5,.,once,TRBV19,TGTGCCAGTAGTACAATCGCAGATAGCAATCAGCCCCAGCATTTT,CASSTIADSNQPQHF
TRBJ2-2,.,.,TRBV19,TGTGCCAGTAGAGTAGGGGCCGGGGAGCTGTTTTTT,CASRVGAGELFF
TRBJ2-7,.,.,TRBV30,TGTGCCTGGACAGACAGGCTATACGAGCAGTACTTC,CAWTDRLYEQYF
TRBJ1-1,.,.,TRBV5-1,TGCGCCAGCAGCTCGTCCCTCCTGAACACTGAAGCTTTCTTT,CASSSSLLNTEAFF
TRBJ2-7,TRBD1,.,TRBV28,TGTGCCAGCAGTTTCGGGACAGGGGTGTCCTACGAGCAGTACTTC,CASSFGTGVSYEQYF
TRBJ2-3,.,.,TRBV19,TGTGCCAGTAGCTCGTCTGTCGGTTCAGATACGCAGTATTTT,CASSSSVGSDTQYF
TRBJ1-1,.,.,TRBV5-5,TGTGCCAGCAGCCCCACACCTCAGGGGTACACTGAAGCTTTCTTT,CASSPTPQGYTEAFF